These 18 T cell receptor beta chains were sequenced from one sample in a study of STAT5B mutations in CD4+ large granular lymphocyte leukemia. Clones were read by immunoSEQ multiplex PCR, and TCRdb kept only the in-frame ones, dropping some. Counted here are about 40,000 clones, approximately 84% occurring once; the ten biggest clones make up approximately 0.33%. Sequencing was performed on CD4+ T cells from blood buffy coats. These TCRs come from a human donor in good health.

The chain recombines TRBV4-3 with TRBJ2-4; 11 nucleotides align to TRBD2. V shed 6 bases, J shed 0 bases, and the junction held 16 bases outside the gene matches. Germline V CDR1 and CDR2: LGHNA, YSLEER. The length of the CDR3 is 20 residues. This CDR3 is CASRWTGGLAGELAKNIQYF. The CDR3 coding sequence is TGCGCCAGCAGGTGGACAGGCGGACTAGCGGGCGAACTAGCCAAAAACATTCAGTACTTC.

This CDR3 is CASRATGYGNTIYF. As DNA, the CDR3 is TGTGCCAGCAGGGCCACAGGGTATGGAAACACCATATATTTT. This chain joins TRBV6-1 and TRBJ1-3; a possible D gene is TRBD1 (6 bases). CDR1 is MNHNS and CDR2 is SASEGT in the germline V gene. The CDR3 extends over 14 amino acids. V was pared by 6 bases and J by 3 bases, with 12 bases between.

Written as DNA, the CDR3 is TGTGCCAGCAGCCCCCGACTAGTCCCGAATGAGCAGTTCTTC. Amino acid sequence: CASSPRLVPNEQFF. The chain uses TRBV9 and TRBJ2-1; D is possibly TRBD2 (6 bases). Germline V gives CDR1 SGDLS, CDR2 YYNGEE. This CDR3 contains 14 residues. The germline V and J ends were trimmed by 4 bases and 7 bases, with 15 bases remaining between them.

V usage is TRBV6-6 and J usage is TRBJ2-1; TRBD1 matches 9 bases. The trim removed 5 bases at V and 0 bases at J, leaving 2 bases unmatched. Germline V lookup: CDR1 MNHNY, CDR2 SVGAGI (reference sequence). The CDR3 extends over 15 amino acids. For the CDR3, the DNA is TGTGCCAGCAGTGACAGGGGGAGCTCCTACAATGAGCAGTTCTTC. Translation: CASSDRGSSYNEQFF.

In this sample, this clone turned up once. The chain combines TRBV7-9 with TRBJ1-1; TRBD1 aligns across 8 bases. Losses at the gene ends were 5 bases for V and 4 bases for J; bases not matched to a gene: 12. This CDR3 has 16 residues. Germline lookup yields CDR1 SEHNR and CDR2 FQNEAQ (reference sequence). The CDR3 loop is CASSQGGTGRITEAFF. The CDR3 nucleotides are TGTGCCAGCAGCCAGGGCGGGACAGGAAGGATCACTGAAGCTTTCTTT.

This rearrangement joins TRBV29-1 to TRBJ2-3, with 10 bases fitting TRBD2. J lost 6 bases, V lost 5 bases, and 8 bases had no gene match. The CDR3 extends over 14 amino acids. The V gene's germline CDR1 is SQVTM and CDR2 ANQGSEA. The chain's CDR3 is CSVISPSGSDTQYF. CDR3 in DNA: TGCAGCGTTATCTCTCCTAGCGGGAGTGATACGCAGTATTTT.

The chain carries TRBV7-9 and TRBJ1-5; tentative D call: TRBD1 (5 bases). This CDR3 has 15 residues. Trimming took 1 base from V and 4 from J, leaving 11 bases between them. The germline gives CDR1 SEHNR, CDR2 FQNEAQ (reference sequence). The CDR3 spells CASSLGRVGNQPQHF. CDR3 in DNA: TGTGCCAGCAGCTTAGGCAGGGTGGGGAATCAGCCCCAGCATTTT.

CDR3 amino acids: CAWSSGQPNQPQHF. The DNA of the CDR3 is TGTGCCTGGAGTAGTGGTCAGCCCAATCAGCCCCAGCATTTT. The chain joins TRBV30 to TRBJ1-5; D is undetermined. The CDR3 is made up of 14 amino acids. Germline CDR1 is GTSNPN and CDR2 is SVGIG (reference sequence). Between the trimmed V and J ends, which lost 2 bases and 3 bases, there was a span of 11 bases. Based on the CDR3 plus reference TRBV30 and TRBJ1-5, the full variable domain is SQTIHQWPATLVQPVGSPLSLECTVEGTSNPNLYWYRQAAGRGLQLLFYSVGIGQISSEVPQNLSASRPQDRQFILSSKKLLLSDSGFYLCAWSSGQPNQPQHFGDGTRLSIL.

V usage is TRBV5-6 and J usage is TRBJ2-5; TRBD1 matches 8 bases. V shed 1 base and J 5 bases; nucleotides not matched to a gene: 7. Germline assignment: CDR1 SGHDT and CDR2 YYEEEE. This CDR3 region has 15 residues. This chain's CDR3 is CASSLRQGAIETQYF. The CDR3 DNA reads TGTGCCAGCAGCTTGCGGCAGGGGGCAATTGAGACCCAGTACTTC. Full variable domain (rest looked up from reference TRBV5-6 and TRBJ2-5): DAGVTQSPTHLIKTRGQQVTLRCSPKSGHDTVSWYQQALGQGPQFIFQYYEEEERQRGNFPDRFSGHQFPNYSSELNVNALLLGDSALYLCASSLRQGAIETQYFGPGTRLLVL.

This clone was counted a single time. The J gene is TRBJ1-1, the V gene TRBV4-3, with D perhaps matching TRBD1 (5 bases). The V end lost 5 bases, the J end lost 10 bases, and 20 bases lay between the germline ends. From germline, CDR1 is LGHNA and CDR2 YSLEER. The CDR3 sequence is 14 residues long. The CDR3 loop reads CASSEQSGGVAAFF. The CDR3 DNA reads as TGCGCCAGCAGCGAGCAAAGTGGGGGGGTTGCAGCTTTCTTT.

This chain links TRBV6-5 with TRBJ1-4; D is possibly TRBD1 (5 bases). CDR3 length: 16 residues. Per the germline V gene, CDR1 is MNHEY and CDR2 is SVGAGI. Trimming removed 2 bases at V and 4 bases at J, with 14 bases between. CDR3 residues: CASSYGKGRLNEKLFF. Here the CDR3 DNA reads TGTGCCAGCAGTTACGGCAAGGGACGGCTTAATGAAAAACTGTTTTTT.

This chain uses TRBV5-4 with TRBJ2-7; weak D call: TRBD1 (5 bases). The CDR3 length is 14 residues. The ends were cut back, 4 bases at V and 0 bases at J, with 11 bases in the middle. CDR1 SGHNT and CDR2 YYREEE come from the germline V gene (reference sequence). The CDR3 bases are TGTGCCAGCAGCACCGACGGACACTCCTACGAGCAGTACTTC. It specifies CASSTDGHSYEQYF. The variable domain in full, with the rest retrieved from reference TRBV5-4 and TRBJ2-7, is ETGVTQSPTHLIKTRGQQVTLRCSSQSGHNTVSWYQQALGQGPQFIFQYYREEENGRGNFPPRFSGLQFPNYSSELNVNALELDDSALYLCASSTDGHSYEQYFGPGTRLTVT.

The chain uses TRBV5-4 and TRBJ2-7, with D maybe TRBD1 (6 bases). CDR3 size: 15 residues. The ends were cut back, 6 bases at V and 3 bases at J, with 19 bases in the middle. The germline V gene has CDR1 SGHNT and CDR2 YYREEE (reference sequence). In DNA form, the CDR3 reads TGTGCCAGCACCAACCCTAACCGGGGACACTACGAGCAGTACTTC. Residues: CASTNPNRGHYEQYF.

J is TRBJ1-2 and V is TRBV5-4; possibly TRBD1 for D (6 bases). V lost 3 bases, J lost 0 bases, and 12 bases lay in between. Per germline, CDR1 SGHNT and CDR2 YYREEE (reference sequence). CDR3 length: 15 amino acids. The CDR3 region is CASSSRTEANYGYTF. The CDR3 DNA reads TGTGCCAGCAGCTCAAGGACAGAGGCTAACTATGGCTACACCTTC.

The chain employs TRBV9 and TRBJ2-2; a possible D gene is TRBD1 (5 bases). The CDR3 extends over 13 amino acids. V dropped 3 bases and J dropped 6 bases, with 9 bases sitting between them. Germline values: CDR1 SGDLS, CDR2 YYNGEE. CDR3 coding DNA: TGTGCCAGCAGCGATCAGGGTTCCGGGGAGCTGTTTTTT. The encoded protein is CASSDQGSGELFF.

The CDR3 DNA is TGCGCCAGCAGCTTGGGGACTACAGCCGGCAATCAGCCCCAGCATTTT. Its protein product is CASSLGTTAGNQPQHF. The chain is built from TRBV5-1 and TRBJ1-5; D is undetermined. Trimming left V 0 bases short and J 2 bases short, with 12 bases between. The CDR3 is 16 residues long. The V gene's germline CDR1 is SGHRS and CDR2 YFSETQ.

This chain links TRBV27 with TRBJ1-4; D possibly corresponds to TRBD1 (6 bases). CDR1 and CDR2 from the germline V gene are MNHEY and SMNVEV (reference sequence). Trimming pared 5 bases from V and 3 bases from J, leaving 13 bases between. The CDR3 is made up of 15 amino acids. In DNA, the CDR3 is TGTGCCAGCAGTGTACAGGGTCATTCTAATGAAAAACTGTTTTTT. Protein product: CASSVQGHSNEKLFF.

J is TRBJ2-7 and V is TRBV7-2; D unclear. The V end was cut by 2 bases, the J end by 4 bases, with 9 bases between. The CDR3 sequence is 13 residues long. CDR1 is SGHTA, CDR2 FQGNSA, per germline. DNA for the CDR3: TGTGCCAGCAGCTTATCCCAGGATTACGAGCAGTACTTC. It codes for CASSLSQDYEQYF.